The entry below gives a single T cell receptor beta chain sequence along with its context. The antigen is undetermined. The sample comes from a study of cytomegalovirus exposure and HLA in healthy donors. The PCR made use of 60 Vbeta and 13 Jbeta primers. Assay: immunoSEQ multiplex PCR; the TCRdb copy retains only in-frame clones and omits some. The sample yields about 240,000 clones, 70% to 90% seen once. Study-wide points: TCR beta chains numbering some 150 were designated cytomegalovirus-associated. In an earlier analysis, most TCR beta V segments were productive about 87% or about 30% of the time. Later on, a genetic analysis was performed. It linked a missense variant in DCLRE1C with V- and J-gene trimming of TCR beta.

The ends lost 7 bases at V and 8 bases at J; junction bases unmatched: 9. This CDR3 has 13 amino acids. CDR1 is SQVTM, CDR2 ANQGSEA, per germline. This chain uses TRBV29-1 with TRBJ1-4; TRBD1 aligns across 8 bases. The TCR sequence derives from a girl aged 2 to 10 in good health and CMV-seronegative. Specimen: PBMCs. This chain's CDR3 is CSADRGLGEKLFF. DNA for the CDR3: TGCAGCGCCGACAGGGGACTGGGAGAAAAACTGTTTTTT.